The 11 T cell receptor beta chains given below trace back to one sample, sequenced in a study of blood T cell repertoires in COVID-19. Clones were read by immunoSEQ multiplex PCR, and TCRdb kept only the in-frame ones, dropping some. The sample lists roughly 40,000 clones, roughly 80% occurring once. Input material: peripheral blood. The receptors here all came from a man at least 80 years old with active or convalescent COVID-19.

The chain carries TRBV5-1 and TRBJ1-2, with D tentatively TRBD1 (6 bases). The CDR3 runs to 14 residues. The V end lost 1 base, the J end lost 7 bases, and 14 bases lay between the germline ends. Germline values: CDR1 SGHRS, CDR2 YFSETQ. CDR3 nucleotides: TGCGCCAGCAGCTTGCAGGGGTTTAGCGTTGGCTACACCTTC. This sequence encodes CASSLQGFSVGYTF.

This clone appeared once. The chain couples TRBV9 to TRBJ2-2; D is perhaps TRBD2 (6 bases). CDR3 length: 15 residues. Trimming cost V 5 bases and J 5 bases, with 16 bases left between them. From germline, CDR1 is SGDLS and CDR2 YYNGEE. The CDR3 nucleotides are TGTGCCAGCAGGGCCCAGGGACTCCAAACCGGGGAGCTGTTTTTT. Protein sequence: CASRAQGLQTGELFF.

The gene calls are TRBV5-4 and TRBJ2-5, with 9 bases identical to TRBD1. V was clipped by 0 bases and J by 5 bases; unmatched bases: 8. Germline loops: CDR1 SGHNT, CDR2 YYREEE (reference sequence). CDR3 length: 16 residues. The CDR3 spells CASSLALGQGSETQYF. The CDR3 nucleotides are TGTGCCAGCAGCTTGGCCTTGGGACAGGGATCGGAGACCCAGTACTTC.

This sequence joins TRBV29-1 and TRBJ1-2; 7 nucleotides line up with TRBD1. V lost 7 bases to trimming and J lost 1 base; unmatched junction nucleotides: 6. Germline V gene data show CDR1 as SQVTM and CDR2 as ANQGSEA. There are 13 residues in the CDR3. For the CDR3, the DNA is TGCAGCGGCCGGGACAGCGTTAACTATGGCTACACCTTC. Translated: CSGRDSVNYGYTF.

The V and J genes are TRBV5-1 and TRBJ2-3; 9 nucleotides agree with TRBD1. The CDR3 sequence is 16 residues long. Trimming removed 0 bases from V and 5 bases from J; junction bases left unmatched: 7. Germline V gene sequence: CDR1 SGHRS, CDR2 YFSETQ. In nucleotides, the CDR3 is TGCGCCAGCAGCTTGGTTGGGACAGGGACCGGAGATACGCAGTATTTT. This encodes CASSLVGTGTGDTQYF.

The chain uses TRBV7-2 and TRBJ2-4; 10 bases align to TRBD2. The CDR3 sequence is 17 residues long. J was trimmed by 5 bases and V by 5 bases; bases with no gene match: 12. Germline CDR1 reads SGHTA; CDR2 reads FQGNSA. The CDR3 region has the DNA TGTGCCAGCAGCCCCGCCGGGACTAGCGTTTTCGAAAACATTCAGTACTTC. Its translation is CASSPAGTSVFENIQYF.

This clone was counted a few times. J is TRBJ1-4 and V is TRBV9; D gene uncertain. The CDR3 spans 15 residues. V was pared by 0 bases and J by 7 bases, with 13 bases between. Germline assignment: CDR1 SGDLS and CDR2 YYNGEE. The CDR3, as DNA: TGTGCCAGCAGCGTAGGGGCAGCTTATGGTGAAAAACTGTTTTTT. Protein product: CASSVGAAYGEKLFF.

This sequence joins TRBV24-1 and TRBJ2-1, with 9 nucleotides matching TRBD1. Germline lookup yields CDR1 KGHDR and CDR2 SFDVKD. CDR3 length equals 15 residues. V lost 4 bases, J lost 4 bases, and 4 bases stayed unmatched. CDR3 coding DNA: TGTGCCACCAGTGAGGGGACAGGGATATACAATGAGCAGTTCTTC. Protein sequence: CATSEGTGIYNEQFF.

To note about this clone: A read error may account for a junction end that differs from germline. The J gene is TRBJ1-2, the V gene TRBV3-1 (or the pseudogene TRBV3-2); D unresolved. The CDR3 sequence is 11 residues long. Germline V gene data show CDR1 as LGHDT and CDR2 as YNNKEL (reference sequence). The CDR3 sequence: CASSQDSRRQF. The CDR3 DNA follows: TGTGCCAGCAGCCAAGATTCCAGGCGCCAGTTC.

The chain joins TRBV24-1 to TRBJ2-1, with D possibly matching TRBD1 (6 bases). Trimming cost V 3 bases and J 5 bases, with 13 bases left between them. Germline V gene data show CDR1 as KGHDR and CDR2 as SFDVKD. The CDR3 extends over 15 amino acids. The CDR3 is CATSDRGSFDNEQFF. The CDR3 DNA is TGTGCCACCAGTGATAGGGGGAGTTTTGACAATGAGCAGTTCTTC.

The CDR3 region is CAAGEFQETQYF. In nucleotides, the CDR3 is TGTGCCGCGGGGGAATTCCAAGAGACCCAGTACTTC. The genes are TRBV10-3 and TRBJ2-5; 7 bases are a match to TRBD2. Germline V gene lookup returns CDR1 ENHRY and CDR2 SYGVKD. The CDR3 has 12 residues. V dropped 11 bases and J dropped 1; count of bases not matched to a gene: 4.